A selection of T cell receptor beta chains follows, all from one sample in a study of T cells in Graves' hyperthyroidism and ophthalmopathy. TCRdb analysed the multiplex PCR reads with MiXCR anew, one entry per CDR3 protein. The table lists about 210,000 distinct CDR3 sequences, under 20% of them singletons, with around 52% in the top ten. Sequencing was done on a sample of blood. Every receptor here comes from a man aged 50 or older with Graves' hyperthyroidism. The CDR3 runs from the conserved cysteine through the conserved F or W. Each record gives: clone size, V gene, J gene, CDR3 protein. A clone size is listed for some rows: how often the clone was seen (once, few, many), or a class if it is expanded.

>few|TRBV20-1|TRBJ2-4
CSARDSGRRGNIQYF
>-|TRBV27|TRBJ1-2
CASREVGGTAYGYTF
>few|TRBV7-9|TRBJ2-3
CASSRDRVLPDTQYF
>many|TRBV7-2|TRBJ2-1
CASSWVGDEQFF
>-|TRBV15|TRBJ2-7
CATSRVNRTSGYEQYF
>-|TRBV20-1|TRBJ2-7
CSAPDRDGYEQYF
>-|TRBV7-8|TRBJ1-1
CASSPRGRVSLNTEAFF
>many|TRBV18|TRBJ1-1
CASSPYGTGIGGTEAFF
>-|TRBV7-2|TRBJ2-1
CASSLGYSPGDNEQFF
>-|TRBV5-4|TRBJ2-7
CASSSGLAGGSEQYF
>-|TRBV15|TRBJ2-7
CATSRTGSYEQYF
>-|TRBV28|TRBJ1-6
CASTSDGSVGNSPLHF
>-|TRBV25-1|TRBJ2-3
CASEAGVGTDTQYF
>many|TRBV3-1|TRBJ2-7
CASSRQGGDEQYF
>-|TRBV7-3|TRBJ2-2
CASSQGLTGELFF
>-|TRBV20-1|TRBJ2-7
CSARKWTGSYEQYF
>many|TRBV2|TRBJ2-7
CASSYSGSSYEQYF
>many|TRBV6-1|TRBJ1-1
CASSYLGVKTEAFF
>many|TRBV6-2/TRBV6-3|TRBJ2-3
CASTPRDLAGIGTQYF
>-|TRBV28|TRBJ1-5
CASSLGQRNQPQHF
>many|TRBV3-2|TRBJ2-5
CASSGFGHHPTEGETQYF
>few|TRBV20-1|TRBJ2-6
CSAPRTSGRAGANVLTF
>many|TRBV11-2|TRBJ1-1
CASRRRGKNGDTEAFF
>-|TRBV29-1|TRBJ2-5
CSVEQGRGETQYF
>once|TRBV5-1|TRBJ2-2
CASSVAGNTGELFF
>-|TRBV30|TRBJ1-1
CAWKEGGTEAFF
>many|TRBV7-8|TRBJ2-3
CASSPRTSASTDTQYF
>many|TRBV12-3/TRBV12-4|TRBJ1-1
CASMRGTEAFF
>few|TRBV4-1|TRBJ1-1
CASSQDTGQLNTEAFF
>many|TRBV28|TRBJ2-3
CASSFSSRRGSITDTQYF
>few|TRBV10-3|TRBJ1-2
CAISESLTGAPPDYGYTF